This T cell receptor beta chain was obtained from a study of OX40 agonist ivuxolimab in advanced cancers. Study as a whole: Treatment of patients was with ivuxolimab, an agonistic anti-OX40 (CD134) antibody. Three patients got partial responses; one had hepatocellular carcinoma and two had cutaneous melanoma. General study findings and limits: The antigens recognized by the expanded peripheral T cells, that is their antigen specificity, were not determined.

Researchers took blood at baseline, on cycle 4 day 1, and on cycle 7 day 1. TCRdb's table, derived via immunoSEQ multiplex PCR, lists solely in-frame clones and lacks some. The table includes about 53,000 clones, roughly 80% detected once. Turning to this clone: The antigen remains undetermined.

J was trimmed by 6 bases and V by 2 bases; bases with no gene match: 10. The germline V gene encodes CDR1 GTSNPN and CDR2 SVGIG (reference sequence). The CDR3 runs to 15 residues. This rearrangement joins TRBV30 to TRBJ2-3; 8 nucleotides align to TRBD2. This sequence originates from an adult with an advanced solid tumor such as melanoma, head and neck, liver or kidney cancer. The specimen was CD4+ or CD8+ T cells sorted from blood, collected in a trial of the OX40 agonist ivuxolimab. CDR3 sequence (DNA): TGTGCCTGGAGTCCCGCAAGCGGGAGACGCGATACGCAGTATTTT. Translated: CAWSPASGRRDTQYF.